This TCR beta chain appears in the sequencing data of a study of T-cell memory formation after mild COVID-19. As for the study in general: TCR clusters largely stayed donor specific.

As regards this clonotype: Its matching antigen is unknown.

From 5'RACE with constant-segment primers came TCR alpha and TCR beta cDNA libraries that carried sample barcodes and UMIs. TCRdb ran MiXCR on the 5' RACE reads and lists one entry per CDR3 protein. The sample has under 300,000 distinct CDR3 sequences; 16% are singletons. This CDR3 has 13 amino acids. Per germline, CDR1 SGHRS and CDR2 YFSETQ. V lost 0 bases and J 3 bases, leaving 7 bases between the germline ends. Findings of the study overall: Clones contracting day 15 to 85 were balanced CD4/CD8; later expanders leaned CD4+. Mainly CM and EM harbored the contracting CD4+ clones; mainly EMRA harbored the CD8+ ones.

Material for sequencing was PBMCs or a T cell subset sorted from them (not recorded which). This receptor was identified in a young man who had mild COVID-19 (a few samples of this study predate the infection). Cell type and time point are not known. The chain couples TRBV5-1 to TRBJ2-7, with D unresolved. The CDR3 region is CASSLGQDYEQYF. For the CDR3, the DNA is TGCGCCAGCAGCTTGGGGCAGGACTACGAGCAGTACTTC.